Listed below are T cell receptor beta chains from one sample, sequenced in a study of OX40 agonist ivuxolimab in advanced cancers. Measured with immunoSEQ multiplex PCR; TCRdb has only the in-frame clones, and not every one. This table holds about 98,000 clones, roughly nine tenths found once. Sequences were derived from CD4+ or CD8+ T cells sorted from blood, sampled in a trial of the OX40 agonist ivuxolimab. These receptors were collected from an adult with an advanced solid tumor such as melanoma, head and neck, liver or kidney cancer. Both conserved end residues are trimmed from each CDR3.

v_call: TRBV25-1; cdr3_aa: ASSEPRDTGMGQF
v_call: TRBV6-5; cdr3_aa: ASRGQLLGTEAF
v_call: TRBV2; cdr3_aa: ASSESGRGVSYEQY
v_call: TRBV18; cdr3_aa: ASSPTWGETTTNEKLF
v_call: TRBV9; cdr3_aa: ASSLRQGRYNEQF
v_call: TRBV6-6; cdr3_aa: ASSYLLGQWSEQY
v_call: TRBV19; cdr3_aa: ATRARGDTDTQY
v_call: TRBV7-8; cdr3_aa: ASSLARFGRKTEAF
v_call: TRBV5-5; cdr3_aa: ASSLVPGNEQF
v_call: TRBV10-3; cdr3_aa: AIRDSGGVSNTGELF
v_call: TRBV19; cdr3_aa: ASSTRTGQTEAF
v_call: TRBV19; cdr3_aa: ASSIARKETQY
v_call: TRBV5-1; cdr3_aa: ASSLAPVPGTGELF
v_call: TRBV28; cdr3_aa: ASIPGPGQGPYEQY
v_call: TRBV18; cdr3_aa: ASSPVLEDTEAF
v_call: TRBV18; cdr3_aa: ASTSGTFYEQY
v_call: TRBV5-1; cdr3_aa: ASSWTGQSITDTQY